These T cell receptor beta chains were read from a single sample in a study of blood T cell repertoires in COVID-19. Profiled with immunoSEQ multiplex PCR; TCRdb holds only in-frame clones, not every one. This table has around 220,000 clones, roughly three quarters appearing once. The sequenced sample was peripheral blood. These receptors came from a woman aged 40-49 years with active or convalescent COVID-19. The CDR3 runs from the conserved cysteine through the conserved F or W. D genes are given only for firm matches. Not every row has a clone size; where given, it reads once, few, many or a size class.

CDR3: CASSPQGGNQPQHF; DNA: TGTGCCAGCAGCCCACAGGGCGGCAATCAGCCCCAGCATTTT; D: NA; V: TRBV3-1/TRBV3-2; J: TRBJ1-5; size: NA
CDR3: CASSQTGSGGPSYEQYF; DNA: TGTGCCAGCAGCCAAACGGGGAGCGGGGGACCATCCTACGAGCAGTACTTC; D: TRBD2; V: TRBV4-2; J: TRBJ2-7; size: once
CDR3: CASSQVILAGFNEQFF; DNA: TGTGCCAGCAGCCAAGTAATACTAGCGGGGTTTAATGAGCAGTTCTTC; D: TRBD2; V: TRBV3-1/TRBV3-2; J: TRBJ2-1; size: NA
CDR3: CASSYAGGSLDEQFF; DNA: TGTGCCAGCAGTTACGCGGGGGGGTCCCTCGATGAGCAGTTCTTC; D: TRBD2; V: TRBV6-5; J: TRBJ2-1; size: NA
CDR3: CASSLTGDSGNTIYF; DNA: TGTGCCAGCAGCTTAACGGGGGATTCTGGAAACACCATATATTTT; D: NA; V: TRBV7-2; J: TRBJ1-3; size: NA
CDR3: CSVEDPPGVGGNTIYF; DNA: TGCAGCGTTGAAGACCCCCCAGGGGTGGGAGGAAACACCATATATTTT; D: NA; V: TRBV29-1; J: TRBJ1-3; size: few
CDR3: CASSVDGGAGYTF; DNA: TGTGCCAGCAGCGTAGACGGAGGGGCTGGCTACACCTTC; D: NA; V: TRBV9; J: TRBJ1-2; size: NA
CDR3: CASTRSGGYNEQFF; DNA: TGTGCCAGCACGAGGTCGGGGGGTTACAATGAGCAGTTCTTC; D: TRBD2; V: TRBV18; J: TRBJ2-1; size: NA
CDR3: CASSLGQSNTEAFF; DNA: TGCGCCAGCAGCTTGGGACAGTCAAACACTGAAGCTTTCTTT; D: NA; V: TRBV5-1; J: TRBJ1-1; size: NA
CDR3: CASSPRGQGNIQYF; DNA: TGTGCCAGTAGTCCTAGGGGACAGGGGAACATTCAGTACTTC; D: TRBD1; V: TRBV19; J: TRBJ2-4; size: NA
CDR3: CASTLSGALNAYGYTF; DNA: TGTGCCAGCACCCTAAGCGGCGCCCTTAATGCCTATGGCTACACCTTC; D: NA; V: TRBV28; J: TRBJ1-2; size: once
CDR3: CASSSTGGARGGYTF; DNA: TGTGCCAGTAGTTCGACAGGGGGCGCCAGGGGTGGCTACACCTTC; D: TRBD1; V: TRBV19; J: TRBJ1-2; size: NA
CDR3: CASSPNIQGASGNTIYF; DNA: TGTGCCAGCTCACCCAACATACAGGGGGCCTCTGGAAACACCATATATTTT; D: TRBD1; V: TRBV18; J: TRBJ1-3; size: NA
CDR3: CASTDGQRGARPLPGELFF; DNA: TGTGCCAGCACCGACGGACAGCGGGGGGCCCGACCTCTACCCGGGGAGCTGTTTTTT; D: NA; V: TRBV21-1; J: TRBJ2-2; size: NA
CDR3: CASSAGTSGHPGEQFF; DNA: TGTGCCAGCAGCGCCGGGACTAGCGGGCACCCTGGGGAGCAGTTCTTC; D: TRBD2; V: TRBV7-8; J: TRBJ2-1; size: NA
CDR3: CASSFNSGGDSTDTQYF; DNA: TGTGCCAGCAGCTTTAATAGCGGGGGAGACAGCACAGATACGCAGTATTTT; D: TRBD2; V: TRBV11-2; J: TRBJ2-3; size: NA
CDR3: CASSPRTSEQFF; DNA: TGTGCCAGCAGCCCGAGGACTAGTGAGCAGTTCTTC; D: TRBD2; V: TRBV3-1/TRBV3-2; J: TRBJ2-1; size: NA
CDR3: CASSLGTGDSNQPQHF; DNA: TGTGCCAGCAGCTTAGGTACAGGGGACAGCAATCAGCCCCAGCATTTT; D: TRBD1; V: TRBV11-2; J: TRBJ1-5; size: NA
CDR3: CASRSLGATQYF; DNA: TGTGCCAGCAGGTCCCTAGGTGCGACCCAGTACTTC; D: NA; V: TRBV2; J: TRBJ2-5; size: many
CDR3: CASSYSSQPQHF; DNA: TGTGCCAGCAGTTACTCGAGTCAGCCCCAGCATTTT; D: NA; V: TRBV6-2/TRBV6-3; J: TRBJ1-5; size: once
CDR3: CASSLVGGNQETQYF; DNA: TGTGCCAGCAGCTTAGTTGGAGGGAACCAAGAGACCCAGTACTTC; D: NA; V: TRBV11-2; J: TRBJ2-5; size: NA
CDR3: CASSRSGVSYNEQFF; DNA: TGTGCCAGCAGTCGCAGCGGGGTATCCTACAATGAGCAGTTCTTC; D: TRBD2; V: TRBV6-5; J: TRBJ2-1; size: once
CDR3: CASSLSGPYEQYF; DNA: TGTGCCAGCAGTTTATCCGGTCCCTACGAGCAGTACTTC; D: NA; V: TRBV27; J: TRBJ2-7; size: NA
CDR3: CASTPYRGYDSPLHF; DNA: TGTGCCAGCACCCCCTATCGAGGTTACGATTCACCCCTCCACTTT; D: NA; V: TRBV6-5; J: TRBJ1-6; size: NA
CDR3: CSVIREGFEQYF; DNA: TGCAGCGTGATTCGAGAGGGCTTCGAGCAGTACTTC; D: NA; V: TRBV29-1; J: TRBJ2-7; size: NA
CDR3: CAIATGQGVQPQHF; DNA: TGTGCCATTGCGACAGGGCAGGGAGTCCAGCCCCAGCATTTT; D: TRBD1; V: TRBV6-6; J: TRBJ1-5; size: NA
CDR3: CASSLALAGGETQYF; DNA: TGTGCCAGCAGCTTAGCGCTAGCGGGGGGGGAGACCCAGTACTTC; D: TRBD2; V: TRBV7-6; J: TRBJ2-5; size: once
CDR3: CASSSAGGTGNTIYF; DNA: TGTGCCAGCAGCTCTGCAGGGGGAACTGGAAACACCATATATTTT; D: TRBD1; V: TRBV11-2; J: TRBJ1-3; size: NA
CDR3: CASSLVGGAGGELFF; DNA: TGTGCCAGCAGCTTGGTCGGGGGGGCTGGCGGGGAGCTGTTTTTT; D: TRBD2; V: TRBV5-4; J: TRBJ2-2; size: NA
CDR3: CASSGAGGNQPQHF; DNA: TGTGCCAGCAGCGGGGCAGGGGGCAATCAGCCCCAGCATTTT; D: NA; V: TRBV7-8; J: TRBJ1-5; size: once
CDR3: CASSPTSGVGETQYF; DNA: TGTGCCAGCAGCCCGACTAGCGGGGTTGGAGAGACCCAGTACTTC; D: TRBD2; V: TRBV4-2; J: TRBJ2-5; size: NA
CDR3: CASSSGQAGTEAFF; DNA: TGTGCCAGCAGCTCGGGACAGGCTGGGACTGAAGCTTTCTTT; D: TRBD1; V: TRBV11-3; J: TRBJ1-1; size: NA
CDR3: CASSWVSGSYNSPLHF; DNA: TGTGCCAGCAGTTGGGTCTCAGGTTCCTATAATTCACCCCTCCACTTT; D: NA; V: TRBV6-5; J: TRBJ1-6; size: NA
CDR3: CASSQHPTSSGNTIYF; DNA: TGCGCCAGCAGTCAACATCCAACGAGCTCTGGAAACACCATATATTTT; D: NA; V: TRBV23-1; J: TRBJ1-3; size: once
CDR3: CASSWERGANTGELFF; DNA: TGCGCCAGCAGCTGGGAACGGGGGGCGAACACCGGGGAGCTGTTTTTT; D: TRBD2; V: TRBV5-1; J: TRBJ2-2; size: NA
CDR3: CASSAGQGISPLHF; DNA: TGTGCCAGTAGTGCGGGACAGGGGATTTCACCCCTCCACTTT; D: TRBD1; V: TRBV19; J: TRBJ1-6; size: NA
CDR3: CASSLLRSGYTF; DNA: TGTGCCAGCAGCTTACTGAGGAGTGGCTACACCTTC; D: NA; V: TRBV5-6; J: TRBJ1-2; size: NA
CDR3: CASSQEVGARSPLHF; DNA: TGTGCCAGCAGCCAAGAGGTAGGGGCTCGGTCACCCCTCCACTTT; D: NA; V: TRBV3-1/TRBV3-2; J: TRBJ1-6; size: few
CDR3: CASSYSERGADTQYF; DNA: TGTGCCAGCAGTTACTCAGAGCGGGGAGCAGATACGCAGTATTTT; D: TRBD2; V: TRBV6-5; J: TRBJ2-3; size: NA
CDR3: CASSSMKTGVNTEAFF; DNA: TGTGCCAGCAGTTCGATGAAGACAGGGGTGAACACTGAAGCTTTCTTT; D: TRBD1; V: TRBV6-6; J: TRBJ1-1; size: NA